The present entry profiles one T cell receptor (beta chain) with its context. This record comes from a study of patients and donors after allogeneic stem cell transplantation. Per germline, CDR1 SEHNR and CDR2 FQNEAQ (reference sequence). The V end lost 3 bases, the J end lost 3 bases, and 14 bases lay between the germline ends. This CDR3 is 16 amino acids long. TCRdb ran MiXCR on the RT-PCR reads and lists one entry per CDR3 protein. The data contain about 89,000 distinct CDR3 sequences, approximately 49% of them seen just once; the ten biggest clones take up about 64%. The chain carries TRBV7-9 and TRBJ2-2; a weak D match, TRBD2 (6 bases). Sequencing input: blood, either unsorted or a sorted T cell fraction (not recorded which). This receptor was identified in a human donor who was either an allogeneic HSCT recipient or a stem cell or donor lymphocyte infusion donor (not recorded which). It is not recorded whose cells these are; they may come from a transplant donor. The DNA of the CDR3 is TGTGCCAGCAGCTTGGGGACGGGACTGGACACCGGGGAGCTGTTTTTT. Its protein is CASSLGTGLDTGELFF.